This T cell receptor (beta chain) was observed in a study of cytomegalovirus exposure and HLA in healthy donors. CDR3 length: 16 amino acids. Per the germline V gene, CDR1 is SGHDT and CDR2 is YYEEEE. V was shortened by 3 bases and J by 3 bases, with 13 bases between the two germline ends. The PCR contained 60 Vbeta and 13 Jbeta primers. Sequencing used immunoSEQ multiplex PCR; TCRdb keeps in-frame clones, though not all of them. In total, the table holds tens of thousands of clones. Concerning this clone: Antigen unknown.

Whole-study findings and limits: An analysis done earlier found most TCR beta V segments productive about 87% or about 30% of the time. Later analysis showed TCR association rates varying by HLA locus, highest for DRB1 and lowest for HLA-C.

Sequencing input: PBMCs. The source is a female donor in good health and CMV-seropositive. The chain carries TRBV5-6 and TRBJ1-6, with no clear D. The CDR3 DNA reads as TGTGCCAGCAGCTCATACAACGCTGGCTATAATTCACCCCTCCACTTT. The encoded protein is CASSSYNAGYNSPLHF.